This entry is about one T cell receptor beta chain. Its cognate antigen has yet to be identified. No much larger clonotype is one base removed from it; base qualities were not supplied. The data derive from a study of blood T cells in healthy people across ages (dated by TCRdb to between 2015 and 2017). In terms of the full investigation: Template switching captured roughly one uniquely barcoded TCR beta cDNA molecule per two T cells in model experiments. Using deep sequencing normalized with unique cDNA molecular identifiers, the study measured how TCR beta repertoire diversity changes with age. Four age groups were formed from the donors: young (average approximately 16 years), middle-aged (approximately 41), aged (about 68) and long-lived (around 80). To avoid experimental bias, donors of different ages were randomly spread across the sequencing lanes. Two additional independent replicas of 1 million unique cDNA reads from the same blood draw were analyzed for two donors (one aged 18 to 30 and one aged 80 or older).

The library was made by 5' RACE. Sequencer: Illumina HiSeq 2500. A second PCR of roughly 7 to 11 cycles was performed with a sample-barcoded 5' primer and a J-beta primer mix. A template-switch 5' adaptor carrying 12 random nucleotides introduced a unique molecular identifier onto each TCR beta cDNA molecule. At least 3 million CDR3-containing paired-end reads were obtained from each sample. First-strand cDNA was synthesized from all RNA with the Mint cDNA synthesis kit, primed by a TRBC-specific oligonucleotide. Following uracil-DNA glycosylase treatment, all cDNA underwent a first 18-cycle PCR with the universal primers M1SS and BC2_uni_R. Per the source publication's procedure: Normalization of each sample was performed by random selection of 1 million high-quality reads, each carrying a distinct molecular identifier. Reads sharing molecular identifiers were discarded rather than binned into consensus sequences. MiTCR, set to a Q25 quality threshold and the strictest error-elimination algorithm, was used for CDR3 identification, clonotype clustering and error correction. A nonparametric unseen species model using Euler transformation provided a lower-bound estimate of total TCR beta diversity. TCRdb redid the processing of the public reads, applying fastp at Q25 and MiXCR, and retained in-frame beta chains. Rows merge per CDR3 protein into single entries with the most common DNA and genes. The V and J calls come from TCRdb's annotation, not from the publication. The sample records about 780,000 distinct CDR3 sequences, less than 60% of which are singletons. Jointly, the top ten make up roughly 18% of the sample.

Donors were roughly 40 systemically healthy Caucasian individuals from Russia aged roughly 6 to 90 years. Roughly 10 milliliters of peripheral blood were drawn from each donor into EDTA-treated Vacutainer tubes. Ficoll-Paque density-gradient centrifugation was used to isolate PBMCs, with at least 7 million per sample. Trizol reagent was used to extract total RNA from PBMCs, with at least 6 micrograms per sample. Naive CD45RAhigh/CD27high T cell percentages were measured by flow cytometry on a PBMC aliquot from every donor. What the authors observed across the whole study: The long-lived group showed more naive CD4+ T cells, fewer expanded clones and increased TCR diversity than the aged group, suggesting age selection. Since profiling was done on bulk unsorted PBMCs, naive and antigen-experienced compartments could not be conclusively compared. Observed TCR beta diversity per million T cells fell roughly linearly with age, and a significant reduction was already apparent by age about 38. The percentage of naive T cells measured by flow cytometry correlated strongly with observed TCR beta diversity. The CMV infection status of donors was not known, potentially confounding age-related changes in expanded clonotypes. Estimates of total diversity based on one million sequenced T cells were regarded as lower bounds and as underestimates.

The clonotype comes from a man older than 75 in good health. The source material was blood.

The CDR3 here reads CASSRAAGTQYF. The DNA sequence reads TGTGCCAGCAGTCGTGCAGCAGGGACCCAGTACTTC. Recombination connected TRBV28 to TRBJ2-5, with no reliable assignment of the D segment. The germline V gene supplies CDR1 MDHEN and CDR2 SYDVKM. The CDR3 contains 12 residues, cysteine and phenylalanine counted. The kept DNA is CDR3 alone, 36 bases in frame from the first base. V is clipped by 5 bases and J by 7 bases, and the sequence between their germline boundaries is 11 bases long.